This is a list of T cell receptor beta chains from one sample in a study of cytomegalovirus exposure and HLA in healthy donors. Data came from immunoSEQ multiplex PCR; TCRdb stores just in-frame clones and leaves some out. The sample lists some 95,000 clones, 78% occurring once. Sequences were obtained from PBMCs. The receptors derive from a middle-aged woman in good health and CMV-seropositive. Each CDR3 is given with its conserved first and last residue. The order of the fields is J gene, clone size, V gene, D gene, CDR3 DNA, CDR3 protein. The D gene is left open where the match is weak. Only part of the rows carry a size: once, few, many, or a class if the clone is expanded.

J gene: TRBJ2-3; clone size: once; V gene: TRBV6-1; D gene: .; CDR3 DNA: TGTGCCAGCAGTAGCAGGGGGACTAGTGGTACGCAGTATTTT; CDR3 protein: CASSSRGTSGTQYF
J gene: TRBJ1-4; clone size: few; V gene: TRBV2; D gene: .; CDR3 DNA: TGTGCCAGCAGGGGTCCCGGGGAGGAGGAAAAACTGTTTTTT; CDR3 protein: CASRGPGEEEKLFF
J gene: TRBJ2-3; clone size: .; V gene: TRBV6-1; D gene: .; CDR3 DNA: TGTGCCAGCAGTGAACCACGGGATTACGGCACAGATACGCAGTATTTT; CDR3 protein: CASSEPRDYGTDTQYF
J gene: TRBJ2-2; clone size: .; V gene: TRBV7-9; D gene: .; CDR3 DNA: TGTGCCAGCAACTCCGTTTTTGACACCGCGAACACCGGGGAGCTGTTTTTT; CDR3 protein: CASNSVFDTANTGELFF
J gene: TRBJ2-2; clone size: .; V gene: TRBV9; D gene: TRBD2; CDR3 DNA: TGTGCCAGCAGCCCTAACCCGATACTAGCGGGAGGCCGTAGCACCGGGGAACTGTTTTTT; CDR3 protein: CASSPNPILAGGRSTGELFF
J gene: TRBJ2-1; clone size: .; V gene: TRBV9; D gene: .; CDR3 DNA: TGTGCCAGCAGCGCGGCGGGGTCTTACAATGAGCAGTTCTTC; CDR3 protein: CASSAAGSYNEQFF
J gene: TRBJ1-1; clone size: .; V gene: TRBV19; D gene: TRBD1; CDR3 DNA: TGTGCCAGTAGTATAGTTGTGGGACAGAAAGCTTTCTTT; CDR3 protein: CASSIVVGQKAFF
J gene: TRBJ2-3; clone size: .; V gene: TRBV19; D gene: TRBD2; CDR3 DNA: TGTGCCAGTAGTCCACGGACTAGCGGGAGTGGAGATACGCAGTATTTT; CDR3 protein: CASSPRTSGSGDTQYF
J gene: TRBJ1-4; clone size: .; V gene: TRBV29-1; D gene: .; CDR3 DNA: TGCAGCGTTCTGGGGCCTAATGAAAAACTGTTTTTT; CDR3 protein: CSVLGPNEKLFF
J gene: TRBJ2-5; clone size: .; V gene: TRBV6-5; D gene: TRBD2; CDR3 DNA: TGTGCCAGCAGTTCTGGACTAGCAGATTACCAAGAGACCCAGTACTTC; CDR3 protein: CASSSGLADYQETQYF
J gene: TRBJ2-1; clone size: .; V gene: TRBV29-1; D gene: .; CDR3 DNA: TGCAGCTGGGGCGGGGTTGGTCCCTACAATGAGCAGTTCTTC; CDR3 protein: CSWGGVGPYNEQFF
J gene: TRBJ2-7; clone size: .; V gene: TRBV7-9; D gene: TRBD1; CDR3 DNA: TGTTCCAGCAGCCCTGGGACAGGGAAGGCCTACGAGCAGTACTTC; CDR3 protein: CSSSPGTGKAYEQYF
J gene: TRBJ2-7; clone size: .; V gene: TRBV5-6; D gene: TRBD1; CDR3 DNA: TGTGCCAGCAGCTCCTTAGACAGGGCAGGGGGCGAGCAGTACTTC; CDR3 protein: CASSSLDRAGGEQYF
J gene: TRBJ1-2; clone size: .; V gene: TRBV6-5; D gene: .; CDR3 DNA: TGTGCCAGCAGTTACTCTTACGGGAACGACTATGGCTACACCTTC; CDR3 protein: CASSYSYGNDYGYTF
J gene: TRBJ2-1; clone size: .; V gene: TRBV19; D gene: TRBD1; CDR3 DNA: TGTGCCAGTAGTGGGACAGGGGGCCCCTACAATGAGCAGTTCTTC; CDR3 protein: CASSGTGGPYNEQFF
J gene: TRBJ2-2; clone size: once; V gene: TRBV6-5; D gene: TRBD1; CDR3 DNA: TGTGCCAGCAGTTACACCTGGACAGGGAGAAGTGGGGAGCTGTTTTTT; CDR3 protein: CASSYTWTGRSGELFF
J gene: TRBJ2-3; clone size: once; V gene: TRBV28; D gene: .; CDR3 DNA: TGTGCCAGCAGTTTAAAAGGGGCAACAGATACGCAGTATTTT; CDR3 protein: CASSLKGATDTQYF
J gene: TRBJ1-4; clone size: .; V gene: TRBV19; D gene: .; CDR3 DNA: TGTGCCAGTAGTCACACAGCAACTAATGAAAAACTGTTTTTT; CDR3 protein: CASSHTATNEKLFF
J gene: TRBJ1-6; clone size: .; V gene: TRBV25-1; D gene: TRBD1; CDR3 DNA: TGTGCCTCCCGGACAGGGGGGGGTAATTCACCCCTCCACTTT; CDR3 protein: CASRTGGGNSPLHF
J gene: TRBJ1-1; clone size: few; V gene: TRBV5-3; D gene: .; CDR3 DNA: TGTGCCAGAAGTTATCCAGGGGAGATGAACACTGAAGCTTTCTTT; CDR3 protein: CARSYPGEMNTEAFF
J gene: TRBJ2-2; clone size: .; V gene: TRBV5-4; D gene: TRBD1; CDR3 DNA: TGTGCCAGCAGCTACCGGGACAGAAACACCGGGGAGCTGTTTTTT; CDR3 protein: CASSYRDRNTGELFF
J gene: TRBJ2-7; clone size: .; V gene: TRBV9; D gene: TRBD2; CDR3 DNA: TGTGCCAGCAGCGCTCAAAAGACTAGCGGGAGTATGTACGAGCAGTACTTC; CDR3 protein: CASSAQKTSGSMYEQYF
J gene: TRBJ2-7; clone size: .; V gene: TRBV5-6; D gene: TRBD2; CDR3 DNA: TGTGCCAGCAGCTTGGGGACTAGCGGCTCCTACGAGCAGTACTTC; CDR3 protein: CASSLGTSGSYEQYF
J gene: TRBJ2-7; clone size: few; V gene: TRBV5-6; D gene: .; CDR3 DNA: TGTGCCAGCAGCTTGACTCCCAACTACGAGCAGTACTTC; CDR3 protein: CASSLTPNYEQYF
J gene: TRBJ2-7; clone size: .; V gene: TRBV27; D gene: TRBD2; CDR3 DNA: TGTGCCAGCAGCCCATGGGCGGGAGGGCCTGGGTCCACCGAGCAGTACTTC; CDR3 protein: CASSPWAGGPGSTEQYF